This is a list of T cell receptor beta chains from one sample in a study of spatial heterogeneity in lung cancer. MiXCR, run by TCRdb on the 5' RACE reads, gives a single entry per CDR3 protein. The table includes several thousand distinct CDR3 sequences, roughly 15% detected once. Sequenced material: lung tumor tissue, taken at surgery. The receptors derive from a male donor with early-stage non-small cell lung cancer. The CDR3 runs from the conserved cysteine through the conserved F or W. The D gene is left open where the match is weak. A row's size may be missing; if present it is once, few, many or a size class.

CDR3nt: TGTGCCAGCAGTCTCGGCAGGAATAGCAATCAGCCCCAGCATTTT
CDR3aa: CASSLGRNSNQPQHF
v_gene: TRBV6-2/TRBV6-3
j_gene: TRBJ1-5
abundance: many
d_gene: NA

CDR3nt: TGTGCCAGCAGCTTAGCAGGACCGACCGGGGAGCTGTTTTTT
CDR3aa: CASSLAGPTGELFF
v_gene: TRBV5-5
j_gene: TRBJ2-2
abundance: medium-sized
d_gene: NA

CDR3nt: TGTGCCAGCAGCATGGGACTAGCGGAGGTAACAGATACGCAGTATTTT
CDR3aa: CASSMGLAEVTDTQYF
v_gene: TRBV7-3
j_gene: TRBJ2-3
abundance: medium-sized
d_gene: TRBD2

CDR3nt: TGTGCCTGGGGGCGGGGGGGAGTAGGAGAGACCCAGTACTTC
CDR3aa: CAWGRGGVGETQYF
v_gene: TRBV30
j_gene: TRBJ2-5
abundance: medium-sized
d_gene: TRBD2

CDR3nt: TGTGCCATCAGTGAGTCGAAGGCTAGCGGGGACCACAATGAGCAGTTCTTC
CDR3aa: CAISESKASGDHNEQFF
v_gene: TRBV10-3
j_gene: TRBJ2-1
abundance: few
d_gene: TRBD2

CDR3nt: TGTGCCAGCAGTTTCGGACAGGGAAACTATGGCTACACCTTC
CDR3aa: CASSFGQGNYGYTF
v_gene: TRBV2
j_gene: TRBJ1-2
abundance: NA
d_gene: TRBD1

CDR3nt: TGTGCCAGCAGTTACCGGGGGGTTTTCTCCTACGAGCAGTACTTC
CDR3aa: CASSYRGVFSYEQYF
v_gene: TRBV6-6
j_gene: TRBJ2-7
abundance: many
d_gene: TRBD2

CDR3nt: TGTGCCAGCAGCTTAGCAGGGGATAATGAAAAACTGTTTTTT
CDR3aa: CASSLAGDNEKLFF
v_gene: TRBV7-9
j_gene: TRBJ1-4
abundance: medium-sized
d_gene: NA

CDR3nt: TGTGCCAGCAGTTTTAGGGGGCACACCGGGGAGCTGTTTTTT
CDR3aa: CASSFRGHTGELFF
v_gene: TRBV28
j_gene: TRBJ2-2
abundance: medium-sized
d_gene: TRBD1

CDR3nt: TGTGCCAGCAGCCGGGTCGGGGGCACCTACGAGCAGTACTTC
CDR3aa: CASSRVGGTYEQYF
v_gene: TRBV3-1
j_gene: TRBJ2-7
abundance: medium-sized
d_gene: NA

CDR3nt: TGTGCCAGCAGCCCGGGACTAGCAGCGGATACGCAGTATTTT
CDR3aa: CASSPGLAADTQYF
v_gene: TRBV7-2
j_gene: TRBJ2-3
abundance: medium-sized
d_gene: TRBD2

CDR3nt: TGTGCCAGCAGCCAAGGTCACGGGGACAGCTCCTACGAGCAGTACTTC
CDR3aa: CASSQGHGDSSYEQYF
v_gene: TRBV4-2
j_gene: TRBJ2-7
abundance: medium-sized
d_gene: TRBD1

CDR3nt: TGTGCCAGCCAGGGCCGGAGGGGGGAAAACACCATATATTTT
CDR3aa: CASQGRRGENTIYF
v_gene: TRBV12-3/TRBV12-4
j_gene: TRBJ1-3
abundance: NA
d_gene: NA

CDR3nt: TGTGCCAGCAGCTACCCCGGGACAGGCACCGGGGAGCTGTTTTTT
CDR3aa: CASSYPGTGTGELFF
v_gene: TRBV5-6
j_gene: TRBJ2-2
abundance: NA
d_gene: TRBD1

CDR3nt: TGTGCCACCAGTGATGGGTTCGGACAGGATGAGCAGTTCTTC
CDR3aa: CATSDGFGQDEQFF
v_gene: TRBV24-1
j_gene: TRBJ2-1
abundance: medium-sized
d_gene: TRBD1

CDR3nt: TGTGCCAGTAGTATTACAGGTGGGAATCAGCCCCAGCATTTT
CDR3aa: CASSITGGNQPQHF
v_gene: TRBV19
j_gene: TRBJ1-5
abundance: many
d_gene: NA

CDR3nt: TGCGCCAGCAGCCAAGATGCGGACAGACAGGGAGACACCATATATTTT
CDR3aa: CASSQDADRQGDTIYF
v_gene: TRBV4-3
j_gene: TRBJ1-3
abundance: few
d_gene: TRBD1

CDR3nt: TGTGCCAGCAGCTTGCAGGGGGCCTACGAGCAGTACTTC
CDR3aa: CASSLQGAYEQYF
v_gene: TRBV5-4
j_gene: TRBJ2-7
abundance: medium-sized
d_gene: TRBD1

CDR3nt: TGTGCCAGCAGCTTAGGAGAAAACCCCCAAGAGACCCAGTACTTC
CDR3aa: CASSLGENPQETQYF
v_gene: TRBV7-2
j_gene: TRBJ2-5
abundance: NA
d_gene: NA

CDR3nt: TGCGCCAGCAGCCCGGACCCGGGACTGATGGGTGAGCAGTTCTTC
CDR3aa: CASSPDPGLMGEQFF
v_gene: TRBV5-1
j_gene: TRBJ2-1
abundance: many
d_gene: NA

CDR3nt: TGTGCCAGCAGCCAAGAGGGGGCTGAAAAACTGTTTTTT
CDR3aa: CASSQEGAEKLFF
v_gene: TRBV3-1
j_gene: TRBJ1-4
abundance: NA
d_gene: NA

CDR3nt: TGCAGTGCTAGCTTGCGGGGCGTGGGCAAAAACATTCAGTACTTC
CDR3aa: CSASLRGVGKNIQYF
v_gene: TRBV20-1
j_gene: TRBJ2-4
abundance: once
d_gene: NA

CDR3nt: TGTGCCAGCAGTGAAGTAGTCAGGGCGAACACTGAAGCTTTCTTT
CDR3aa: CASSEVVRANTEAFF
v_gene: TRBV6-1
j_gene: TRBJ1-1
abundance: few
d_gene: NA

CDR3nt: TGTGCCAGCAGCCAAGATACGGCAAGGGAGACCCAGTACTTC
CDR3aa: CASSQDTARETQYF
v_gene: TRBV4-2
j_gene: TRBJ2-5
abundance: medium-sized
d_gene: NA

CDR3nt: TGTGCCAGCAGCGAGACGGTGAACACTGAAGTTTTCTTT
CDR3aa: CASSETVNTEVFF
v_gene: TRBV9
j_gene: TRBJ1-1
abundance: few
d_gene: NA

CDR3nt: TGTGCCAGCAGCATTCACAGGGTTTCCGAGCAGTACTTC
CDR3aa: CASSIHRVSEQYF
v_gene: TRBV27
j_gene: TRBJ2-7
abundance: few
d_gene: NA

CDR3nt: TGTGCCAGCAGCCCTAAGGACAAAGAGCAGTTCTTC
CDR3aa: CASSPKDKEQFF
v_gene: TRBV7-2
j_gene: TRBJ2-1
abundance: medium-sized
d_gene: NA

CDR3nt: TGCGCCAGCAGCTTTAATGACCAAGAGACCCAGTACTTC
CDR3aa: CASSFNDQETQYF
v_gene: TRBV5-1
j_gene: TRBJ2-5
abundance: NA
d_gene: NA

CDR3nt: TGTGCCAGCAGTCACCCGACAGAGCTGATGCCTCGCTCCTACAATGAGCAGTTCTTC
CDR3aa: CASSHPTELMPRSYNEQFF
v_gene: TRBV27
j_gene: TRBJ2-1
abundance: medium-sized
d_gene: NA

CDR3nt: TGCAGTGCTAGACCGCCTAGCGGGGGTCAGCGCGAGCAGTACTTC
CDR3aa: CSARPPSGGQREQYF
v_gene: TRBV20-1
j_gene: TRBJ2-7
abundance: medium-sized
d_gene: TRBD2

CDR3nt: TGCAGTGCTCGACGACAGGGGGCCGAGCAGTACTTC
CDR3aa: CSARRQGAEQYF
v_gene: TRBV20-1
j_gene: TRBJ2-7
abundance: few
d_gene: TRBD1

CDR3nt: TGTGCCAGCAAGACACAACTTAGCGGGAGGGCCCTCCACGAGCAGTACTTC
CDR3aa: CASKTQLSGRALHEQYF
v_gene: TRBV6-2/TRBV6-3
j_gene: TRBJ2-7
abundance: NA
d_gene: TRBD2

CDR3nt: TGTGCCAGCAGCCAGACAGGGAGGAATCAGCCCCAGCATTTT
CDR3aa: CASSQTGRNQPQHF
v_gene: TRBV3-1
j_gene: TRBJ1-5
abundance: medium-sized
d_gene: TRBD1

CDR3nt: TGTGCCAGCAGTTTGGACAGGGAGGGAACTGAAGCTTTCTTT
CDR3aa: CASSLDREGTEAFF
v_gene: TRBV12-3/TRBV12-4
j_gene: TRBJ1-1
abundance: NA
d_gene: TRBD1